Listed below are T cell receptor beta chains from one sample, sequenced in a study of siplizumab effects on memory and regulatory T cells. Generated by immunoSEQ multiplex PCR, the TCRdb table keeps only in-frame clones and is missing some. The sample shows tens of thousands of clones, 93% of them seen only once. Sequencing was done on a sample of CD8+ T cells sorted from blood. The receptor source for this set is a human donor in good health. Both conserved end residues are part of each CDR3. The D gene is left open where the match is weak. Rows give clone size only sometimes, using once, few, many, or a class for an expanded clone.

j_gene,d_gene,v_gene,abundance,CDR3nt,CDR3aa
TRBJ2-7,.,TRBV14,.,TGTGCCAGCAGCCAAGGAGGAGACGAGCAGTACTTC,CASSQGGDEQYF
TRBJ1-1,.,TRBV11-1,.,TGTGCCAACGCTCCGAATCGGAACACTGAAGCTTTCTTT,CANAPNRNTEAFF
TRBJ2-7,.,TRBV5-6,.,TGTGCCAGCAGCCCTGGACGGACCTCCTCCTACGAGCAGTACTTC,CASSPGRTSSYEQYF
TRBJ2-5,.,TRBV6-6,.,TGTGCCAGCAGTTTTGGCAACCAAGAGACCCAGTACTTC,CASSFGNQETQYF
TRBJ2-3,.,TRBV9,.,TGTGCCAGCAGCGTAGTCCCCGGCGATGATACGCAGTATTTT,CASSVVPGDDTQYF
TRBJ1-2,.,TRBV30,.,TGTGCCGGGGCTAACTATGGCTACACCTTC,CAGANYGYTF
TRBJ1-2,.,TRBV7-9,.,TGTGCCAGCAGCTTCGAACAGGGTCTATTCTATGGCTACACCTTC,CASSFEQGLFYGYTF
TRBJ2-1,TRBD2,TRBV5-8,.,TGTGCCAGCAGCCACAGCGGGAGTAATAATGAGCAGTTCTTC,CASSHSGSNNEQFF
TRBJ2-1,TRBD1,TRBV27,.,TGTGCCAGCGCCTCTTCCGGGACAGGGATGTTGGATGAGCAGTTCTTC,CASASSGTGMLDEQFF
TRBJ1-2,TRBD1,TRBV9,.,TGTGCCAGCAGCGTAGTGGACAGGGGGTATGGCTACACCTTC,CASSVVDRGYGYTF
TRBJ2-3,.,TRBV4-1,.,TGCGCCAGCAGTCAGGACCAGAACACAGATACGCAGTATTTT,CASSQDQNTDTQYF
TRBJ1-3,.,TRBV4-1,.,TGCGCCAGCAGCCAAGATCACCTTTGGGCTGGAAACACCATATATTTT,CASSQDHLWAGNTIYF
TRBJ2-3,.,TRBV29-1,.,TGCAGCGTTGATGGCGTCGTTAGCACAGATACGCAGTATTTT,CSVDGVVSTDTQYF
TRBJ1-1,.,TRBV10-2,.,TGCGCCAGCAGAAAGGGCCCAAGGGGTGAGAACACTGAAGCTTTCTTT,CASRKGPRGENTEAFF
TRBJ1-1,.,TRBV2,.,TGTGCCAGCAATGGACAGAAAGGCACTGAAGCTTTCTTT,CASNGQKGTEAFF
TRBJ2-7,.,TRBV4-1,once,TGCGCCAGCAGCCAAGATATCAGGCAACACTCCTACGAGCAGTACTTC,CASSQDIRQHSYEQYF
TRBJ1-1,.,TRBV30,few,TGTGCCTGGAGTGTAGAGGGAATCTCCCCGGGAGCTTTCTTT,CAWSVEGISPGAFF
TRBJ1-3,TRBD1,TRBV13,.,TGTGCCAGCAGCCTCGGGACAGGTTTTACGCGCGGAAACACCATATATTTT,CASSLGTGFTRGNTIYF
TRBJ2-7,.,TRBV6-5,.,TGTGCCAGCAGTCAGGGACGTACGACTTTTAACGAGCAGTACTTC,CASSQGRTTFNEQYF
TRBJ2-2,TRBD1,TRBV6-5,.,TGTGCCAGCTTTGCAGGGGGCACCGGGGAGCTGTTTTTT,CASFAGGTGELFF
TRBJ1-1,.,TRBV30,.,TGTGCCTGGAGTCCCCTCCCCGGTGGGAGAGAAGCTTTCTTT,CAWSPLPGGREAFF
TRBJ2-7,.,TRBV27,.,TGTGCCAGCAGTTTATCGGACAGCCCCTACGAGCAGTACTTC,CASSLSDSPYEQYF
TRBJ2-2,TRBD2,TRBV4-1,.,TGCGCCAGCAGCCTTCTAGCGGGAGTGGCGAACACCGGGGAGCTGTTTTTT,CASSLLAGVANTGELFF
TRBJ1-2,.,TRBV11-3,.,TGTGCCAGCAGCTTTTACAGGTCGACTTATGGCTACACCTTC,CASSFYRSTYGYTF
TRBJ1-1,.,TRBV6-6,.,TGTGCCAGCAGTCCCAGGGGCAGGGATTGGGAGACTGAAGCTTTCTTT,CASSPRGRDWETEAFF
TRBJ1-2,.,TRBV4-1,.,TGCGCCAGCAGCCAGCAACAGGGTGCGGATGGCTACACCTTC,CASSQQQGADGYTF
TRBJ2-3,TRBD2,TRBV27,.,TGTGCCAGCAGTCCCGGGCCTAGCGGGAATTTGGCAGATACGCAGTATTTT,CASSPGPSGNLADTQYF
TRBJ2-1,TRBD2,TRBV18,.,TGTGCCAGCTCACCACCCGTAGCGGGGCGCAGCAATGAGCAGTTCTTC,CASSPPVAGRSNEQFF
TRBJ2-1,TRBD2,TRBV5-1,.,TGCGCCAGCAGCTTGTCCAGCGGGGGGGCCGCCTACAATGAGCAGTTCTTC,CASSLSSGGAAYNEQFF
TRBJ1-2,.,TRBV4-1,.,TGCGCCAGCAGCCAAGACGCTGGCTACACCTTC,CASSQDAGYTF
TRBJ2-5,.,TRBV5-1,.,TGCGCCAGCAGCTTGGCCGGGAACGTGGAGACCCAGTACTTC,CASSLAGNVETQYF
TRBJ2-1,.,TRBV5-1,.,TGCGCCAGCAGCTTAGGCCCCACTGGCGGGACCTACAATGAGCAGTTCTTC,CASSLGPTGGTYNEQFF
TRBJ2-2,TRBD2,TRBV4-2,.,TGTGCCAGCAGCCATTCAATCACCGGGACTAGCGACGACACCGGGGAGCTGTTTTTT,CASSHSITGTSDDTGELFF
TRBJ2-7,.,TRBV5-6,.,TGTGCCAGCACCGACGGGGGGCCGAACGAGCAGTACTTC,CASTDGGPNEQYF
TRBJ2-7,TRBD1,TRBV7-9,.,TGTGCCAGCAGCGCGGCTAGGGGACAGGGGAACGAGCAGTACTTC,CASSAARGQGNEQYF
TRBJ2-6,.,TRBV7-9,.,TGTGCCAGCAGCTTAAATTCCCCTGGGGGTTCTGGGGCCAACGTCCTGACTTTC,CASSLNSPGGSGANVLTF
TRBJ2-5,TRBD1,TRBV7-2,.,TGTGCCAGCAGACCAGGGGGTACAGAGACCCAGTACTTC,CASRPGGTETQYF
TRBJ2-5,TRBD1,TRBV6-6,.,TGTGCCAGCTGGGGACAGGGTCTTCAAGAGACCCAGTACTTC,CASWGQGLQETQYF
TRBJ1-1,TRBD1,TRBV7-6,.,TGTGCCAGCAGCTTAGGCCGGGGGAGGGGGCAGGGGACTGAAGCTTTCTTT,CASSLGRGRGQGTEAFF
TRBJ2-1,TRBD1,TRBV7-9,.,TGTGCCAGCAGCTTAGACAGGGGATCCTACAATGAGCAGTTCTTC,CASSLDRGSYNEQFF
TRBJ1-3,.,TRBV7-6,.,TGTGCCAGCAGCTCCTCGACCAGCTCTGGAAACACCATATATTTT,CASSSSTSSGNTIYF
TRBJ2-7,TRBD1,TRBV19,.,TGTGCCAGTAGTTTCGGGACAGGGGCCACCTACGAGCAGTACTTC,CASSFGTGATYEQYF
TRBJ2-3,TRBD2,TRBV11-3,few,TGTGCCAGCAGCTTAGGAACTAGCGGGATACCAGATACGCAGTATTTT,CASSLGTSGIPDTQYF
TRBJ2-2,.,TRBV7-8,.,TGTGCCAGCAGCTTAGCACAGCCGGAGCTGTTTTTT,CASSLAQPELFF
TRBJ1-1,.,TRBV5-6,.,TGTGCCAGCAGCTTGGCCTTGCAGGGGATGAACACTGAAGCTTTCTTT,CASSLALQGMNTEAFF
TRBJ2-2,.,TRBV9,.,TGTGCCAGCAGCGGTGACAGCACCGGGGAGCTGTTTTTT,CASSGDSTGELFF
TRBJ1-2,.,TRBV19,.,TGTGCCAGTCGGCTGGGAGGTGATGGCTACACCTTC,CASRLGGDGYTF
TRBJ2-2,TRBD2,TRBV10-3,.,TGTGCCATCAGCGTAGCGGGAAACACCGGGGAGCTGTTTTTT,CAISVAGNTGELFF